The present TCR beta chain was sequenced within a study of T-cell reconstitution after alpha-beta-depleted transplantation in children. It was with unique molecular identifiers that the TCRbeta library was prepared. TCRdb used MiXCR to reprocess the PCR reads, holding one entry per CDR3 protein. The table includes about 500,000 distinct CDR3 sequences, about 30% detected once. The specimen comprised PBMCs from the stem cell graft donor, sampled from the stem cell graft. The TCR was taken from a human donor who donated a stem cell graft to a child with aplastic anemia.

CDR3 coding DNA: TGTGCCAGCAGCTCCCGGACAGGGTACCTCAATGAGCAGTTCTTC. Translation: CASSSRTGYLNEQFF. J is TRBJ2-1 and V is TRBV7-8, with 8 bases aligning to TRBD1. The length of the CDR3 is 15 residues. The ends lost 4 bases at V and 6 bases at J; junction bases unmatched: 8. CDR1 is SGHVS, CDR2 FQNEAQ, per germline. The full variable domain, completed using reference TRBV7-8 and TRBJ2-1, is GAGVSQSPRYKVAKRGQDVALRCDPISGHVSLFWYQQALGQGPEFLTYFQNEAQLDKSGLPSDRFFAERPEGSVSTLKIQRTQQEDSAVYLCASSSRTGYLNEQFFGPGTRLTVL.